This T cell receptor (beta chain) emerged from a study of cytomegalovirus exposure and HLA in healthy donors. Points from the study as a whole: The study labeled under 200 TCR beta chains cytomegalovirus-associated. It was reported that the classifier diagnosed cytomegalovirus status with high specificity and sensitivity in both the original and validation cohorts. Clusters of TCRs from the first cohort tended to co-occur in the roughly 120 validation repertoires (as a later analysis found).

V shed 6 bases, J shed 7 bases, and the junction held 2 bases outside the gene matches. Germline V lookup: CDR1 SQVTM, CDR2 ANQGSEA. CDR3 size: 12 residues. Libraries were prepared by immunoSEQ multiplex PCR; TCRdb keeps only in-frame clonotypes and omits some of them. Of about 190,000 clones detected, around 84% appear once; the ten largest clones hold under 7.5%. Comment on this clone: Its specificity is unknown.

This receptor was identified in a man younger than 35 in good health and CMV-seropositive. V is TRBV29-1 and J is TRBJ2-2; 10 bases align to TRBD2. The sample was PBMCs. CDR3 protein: CSVASGSGELFF. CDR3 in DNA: TGCAGCGTGGCTAGCGGGAGCGGGGAGCTGTTTTTT.